This T cell receptor (beta chain) was sequenced for a study of blood T cells in healthy people across ages. Primers used in a second PCR of about 6 to 11 cycles were a sample-barcoded 5' primer and a J-beta primer mix. TCRdb recomputed calls from the 5' RACE reads with MiXCR, one row per CDR3 protein. The repertoire has 700,000 or so distinct CDR3 sequences, about a fifth of them found once; the top ten carry 20% to 25%. The sequence was obtained from a man aged 70-80 years in good health. The sequencing sample was made of blood.

The CDR3 is CASSPRQGTTEAFF. In DNA form, the CDR3 reads TGTGCCAGCAGCCCACGACAGGGCACCACTGAAGCTTTCTTT. V usage is TRBV7-8 and J usage is TRBJ1-1; 7 bases are shared with TRBD1. Germline trimming cut 5 bases from V and 4 bases from J; bases unmatched to any gene: 7. The CDR3 has 14 amino acids. Germline CDR1 SGHVS, CDR2 FQNEAQ.